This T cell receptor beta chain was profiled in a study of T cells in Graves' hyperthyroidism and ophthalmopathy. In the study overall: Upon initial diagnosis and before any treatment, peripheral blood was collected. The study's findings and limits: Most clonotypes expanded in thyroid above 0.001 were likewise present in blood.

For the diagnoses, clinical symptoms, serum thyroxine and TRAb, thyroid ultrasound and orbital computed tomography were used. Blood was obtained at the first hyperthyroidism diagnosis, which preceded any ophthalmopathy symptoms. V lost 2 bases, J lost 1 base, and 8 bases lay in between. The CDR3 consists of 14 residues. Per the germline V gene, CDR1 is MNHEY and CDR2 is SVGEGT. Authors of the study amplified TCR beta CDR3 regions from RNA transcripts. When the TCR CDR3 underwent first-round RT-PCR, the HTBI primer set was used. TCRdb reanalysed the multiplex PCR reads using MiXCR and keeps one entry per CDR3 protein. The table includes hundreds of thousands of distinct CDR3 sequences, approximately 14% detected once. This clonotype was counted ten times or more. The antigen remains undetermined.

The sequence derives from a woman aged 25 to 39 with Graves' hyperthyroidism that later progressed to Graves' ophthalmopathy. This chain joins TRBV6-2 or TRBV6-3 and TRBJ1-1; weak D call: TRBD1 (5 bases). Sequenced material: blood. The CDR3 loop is CASSYPGANTEAFF. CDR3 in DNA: TGTGCCAGCAGTTACCCCGGGGCGAACACTGAAGCTTTCTTT.